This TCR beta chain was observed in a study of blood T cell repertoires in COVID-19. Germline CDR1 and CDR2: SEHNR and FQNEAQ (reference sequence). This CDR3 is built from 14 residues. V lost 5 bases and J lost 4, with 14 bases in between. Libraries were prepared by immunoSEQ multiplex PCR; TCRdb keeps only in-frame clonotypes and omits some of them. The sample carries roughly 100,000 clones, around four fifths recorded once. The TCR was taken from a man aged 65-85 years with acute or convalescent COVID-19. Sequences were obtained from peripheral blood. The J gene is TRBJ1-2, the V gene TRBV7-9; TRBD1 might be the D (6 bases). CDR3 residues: CASSIRTASYGYTF. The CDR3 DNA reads TGTGCCAGCAGCATTAGGACAGCCAGCTATGGCTACACCTTC.